These 8 T cell receptor beta chains were sequenced from one sample in a study of blood T cell repertoires in COVID-19. Profiling relied on immunoSEQ multiplex PCR, and the TCRdb table lists in-frame clones only, not all of them. The sample carries tens of thousands of clones, roughly 92% recorded once. Sequenced: peripheral blood. The receptor set was obtained from a man between 70 and 80 years old with active COVID-19.

This clone has just one count. V gene TRBV18 combines with J gene TRBJ1-1, with D hard to call. The CDR3 runs 17 residues. The V gene's germline CDR1 is KGHSH and CDR2 LQKENI. Deletions cut 1 base from V and 0 bases from J, with 15 bases between. CDR3 region: CASSPRAIGHMNTEAFF. The CDR3, as DNA: TGTGCCAGCTCACCACGAGCCATTGGGCACATGAACACTGAAGCTTTCTTT.

The chain is built from TRBV29-1 and TRBJ2-3; D gene unclear. The germline CDR1 and CDR2 sequences are SQVTM and ANQGSEA. Deletions cut 6 bases from V and 0 bases from J, with 7 bases between. The length of the CDR3 is 12 residues. The CDR3 sequence is CSVADSTDTQYF. The CDR3 DNA reads TGCAGCGTGGCGGATAGCACAGATACGCAGTATTTT.

The chain employs TRBV19 and TRBJ2-1; possibly TRBD2 for D (6 bases). CDR1 is LNHDA, CDR2 SQIVND, per germline (reference sequence). V lost 1 base and J 0 bases, leaving 10 bases between the germline ends. The CDR3 extends over 16 amino acids. Here the CDR3 reads CASSIVTSNSYNEQFF. CDR3 sequence (DNA): TGTGCCAGTAGTATAGTAACTAGCAACTCCTACAATGAGCAGTTCTTC.

The genes are TRBV7-2 and TRBJ1-1; TRBD1 is a possible D gene (6 bases). The CDR3 covers 16 residues. The V gene lost 6 bases and the J gene lost 8 bases, with 25 bases spanning the gap. From germline, CDR1 is SGHTA and CDR2 FQGNSA. This CDR3 is CASRSTGWGEIVEAFF. The CDR3 DNA sequence: TGTGCCAGCAGATCCACAGGGTGGGGTGAGATTGTGGAAGCTTTCTTT. Combining the CDR3 with reference TRBV7-2 and TRBJ1-1 gives the whole variable domain GAGVSQSPSNKVTEKGKDVELRCDPISGHTALYWYRQSLGQGLEFLIYFQGNSAPDKSGLPSDRFSAERTGGSVSTLTIQRTQQEDSAVYLCASRSTGWGEIVEAFFGQGTRLTVV.

The DNA of the CDR3 is TGTGCCAGCAGTCGCCAGGGGCCCTATAATTCACCCCTCCACTTT. Amino acids: CASSRQGPYNSPLHF. J is TRBJ1-6 and V is TRBV7-9; possible D gene TRBD1, 6 bases. Germline-derived CDR1 and CDR2 are SEHNR and FQNEAQ (reference sequence). The CDR3 covers 15 residues. V lost 6 bases and J 2 bases, leaving 11 bases between the germline ends.

This clone was observed a single time. The rearrangement joins TRBV5-1 to TRBJ1-5; 9 bases match TRBD1. The CDR3 is 18 residues long. The germline V gene encodes CDR1 SGHRS and CDR2 YFSETQ. The junction had 11 bases not matched to a gene; V was cut back by 4 bases and J by 0 bases. The CDR3 DNA reads as TGCGCCAGCAGCCCGGGACAGGGAGGCCTCTATAGCAATCAGCCCCAGCATTTT. Amino acids: CASSPGQGGLYSNQPQHF.

CDR3 amino acids: CASKGAGYTF. CDR3 nucleotides: TGTGCCAGTAAAGGGGCTGGCTACACCTTC. The rearrangement links TRBV19 to TRBJ1-2; a possible D gene is TRBD1 (5 bases). The CDR3 covers 10 residues. V lost 7 bases, J lost 7 bases, and 7 bases lay in between. CDR1 is LNHDA, CDR2 SQIVND, per germline (reference sequence). Full variable domain (remainder filled in from reference TRBV19 and TRBJ1-2): DGGITQSPKYLFRKEGQNVTLSCEQNLNHDAMYWYRQDPGQGLRLIYYSQIVNDFQKGDIAEGYSVSREKKESFPLTVTSAQKNPTAFYLCASKGAGYTFGSGTRLTVV.

This chain joins TRBV28 and TRBJ1-6; TRBD1 aligns across 11 bases. CDR1 MDHEN and CDR2 SYDVKM come from the germline V gene. Trimming cost V 4 bases and J 9 bases; bases outside gene matches: 5. CDR3 length equals 15 residues. DNA for the CDR3: TGTGCCAGCAGTTCCAAGGGACAGGGGGGTTCACCCCTCCACTTT. As protein: CASSSKGQGGSPLHF.